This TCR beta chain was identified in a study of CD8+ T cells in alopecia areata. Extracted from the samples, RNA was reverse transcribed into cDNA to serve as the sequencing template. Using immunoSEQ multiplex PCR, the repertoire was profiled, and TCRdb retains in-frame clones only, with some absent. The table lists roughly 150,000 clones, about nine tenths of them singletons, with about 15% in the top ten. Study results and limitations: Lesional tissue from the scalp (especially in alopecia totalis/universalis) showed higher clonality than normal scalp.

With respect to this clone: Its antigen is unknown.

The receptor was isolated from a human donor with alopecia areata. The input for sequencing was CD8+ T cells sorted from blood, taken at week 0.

The CDR3: CAWRGMAGEQYF. DNA for the CDR3: TGTGCCTGGAGGGGGATGGCAGGGGAGCAGTACTTC. This chain joins TRBV30 and TRBJ2-7, with D perhaps matching TRBD1 (5 bases). V lost 3 bases and J lost 7, with 13 bases in between. Germline values: CDR1 GTSNPN, CDR2 SVGIG (reference sequence). CDR3 length: 12 amino acids.